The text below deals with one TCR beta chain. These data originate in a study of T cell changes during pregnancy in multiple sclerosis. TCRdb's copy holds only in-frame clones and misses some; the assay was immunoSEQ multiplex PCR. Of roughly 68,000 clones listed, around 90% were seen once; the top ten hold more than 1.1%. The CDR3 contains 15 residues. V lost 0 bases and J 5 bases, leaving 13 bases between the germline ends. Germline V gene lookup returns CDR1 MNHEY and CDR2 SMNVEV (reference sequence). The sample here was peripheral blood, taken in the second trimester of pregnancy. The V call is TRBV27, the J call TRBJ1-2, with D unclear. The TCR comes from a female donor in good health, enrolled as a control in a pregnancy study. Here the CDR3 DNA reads TGTGCCAGCAGTTTATCTCGGGGAGTTATTTATGGCTACACCTTC. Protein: CASSLSRGVIYGYTF.